A selection of T cell receptor beta chains follows, all from one sample in a study of control samples from healthy donors and cancer patients. Repertoires were generated with immunoSEQ multiplex PCR, while TCRdb's copy carries only in-frame clones and drops some. The data hold over 150,000 clones, with 85% to 95% observed a single time. The sample taken for sequencing was blood. The receptors derive from a woman aged 18-29 years in good health. CDR3s include the opening cysteine and the closing phenylalanine or tryptophan. A D gene is named only where the DNA matches it firmly. Size is omitted from some rows. Given values are once, few, many or a class for expanded clones.

V,D,size,J,CDR3,DNA
TRBV7-9,-,-,TRBJ2-7,CASSLWVEQYF,TGTGCCAGCAGCCTATGGGTCGAGCAGTACTTC
TRBV5-4,-,-,TRBJ2-3,CASSLKGGPWDTQYF,TGTGCCAGCAGCTTAAAGGGGGGGCCTTGGGATACGCAGTATTTT
TRBV20-1,TRBD1,few,TRBJ1-1,CSASPGQGSGTEAFF,TGCAGTGCTAGTCCGGGACAGGGATCGGGCACTGAAGCTTTCTTT
TRBV7-4,TRBD1,-,TRBJ1-5,CASSFGTGWNQPQHF,TGTGCCAGCAGCTTTGGGACAGGGTGGAATCAGCCCCAGCATTTT
TRBV12-3/TRBV12-4,TRBD1,-,TRBJ1-2,CASSWDRVYGYTF,TGTGCCAGCAGTTGGGACAGGGTTTATGGCTACACCTTC
TRBV28,-,once,TRBJ1-1,CASSHRGRMNTEAFF,TGTGCCAGCTCTCACCGGGGGCGGATGAACACTGAAGCTTTCTTT
TRBV25-1,TRBD1,-,TRBJ1-1,CASSIPSLDPTGGTEAFF,TGTGCCAGCAGTATTCCTTCCCTGGACCCCACAGGGGGCACTGAAGCTTTCTTT
TRBV5-4,-,-,TRBJ2-3,CASSPGTTSTDTQYF,TGTGCCAGCAGCCCCGGGACCACAAGCACAGATACGCAGTATTTT
TRBV19,-,-,TRBJ1-2,CASRSDRRYGYTF,TGTGCCAGTAGATCAGACCGGCGGTATGGCTACACCTTC
TRBV5-6,-,-,TRBJ2-1,CASSFQANYHNEQFF,TGTGCCAGCAGCTTCCAAGCTAACTATCACAATGAGCAGTTCTTC
TRBV9,-,-,TRBJ1-5,CASSVSGGNQPQHF,TGTGCCAGCAGCGTATCAGGTGGCAATCAGCCCCAGCATTTT
TRBV4-1,-,-,TRBJ2-2,CASSQVNNRESGELFF,TGCGCCAGCAGCCAAGTCAACAACAGGGAATCCGGGGAGCTGTTTTTT
TRBV18,-,-,TRBJ2-2,CASSLSGTGELFF,TGTGCCAGCTCACTCTCAGGCACCGGGGAGCTGTTTTTT
TRBV3-1/TRBV3-2,TRBD2,-,TRBJ2-2,CASSRREGYTGELFF,TGTGCCAGCAGCCGGCGGGAGGGATACACCGGGGAGCTGTTTTTT
TRBV2,-,few,TRBJ2-3,CASSDFGGGVGIDTQYF,TGTGCCAGCAGTGATTTTGGGGGAGGAGTCGGGATAGATACGCAGTATTTT
TRBV5-5,-,-,TRBJ1-6,CASSSSPRSYNSPLHF,TGTGCCAGCAGCTCGTCGCCCCGGTCGTATAATTCACCCCTCCACTTT
TRBV11-3,TRBD1,-,TRBJ1-1,CASSSPGTGVKAEAFF,TGTGCCAGCAGCTCTCCCGGGACAGGGGTGAAGGCTGAAGCTTTCTTT
TRBV19,TRBD1,-,TRBJ2-1,CASSINGQGYNEQFF,TGTGCCAGTAGTATTAATGGACAGGGATACAATGAGCAGTTCTTC
TRBV12-3/TRBV12-4,TRBD1,-,TRBJ2-3,CASGTGGIDTQYF,TGTGCCAGTGGGACAGGGGGCATAGATACGCAGTATTTT
TRBV2,TRBD1,-,TRBJ1-1,CASRLSTGVNTEAFF,TGTGCCAGCAGACTTTCTACAGGGGTCAACACTGAAGCTTTCTTT
TRBV9,-,-,TRBJ1-1,CASSVALGGFTEAFF,TGTGCCAGCAGCGTAGCCTTGGGAGGGTTCACTGAAGCTTTCTTT
TRBV5-1,-,-,TRBJ1-2,CASSLSPDRNGYTF,TGCGCCAGCAGCTTGTCCCCAGACCGGAATGGCTACACCTTC
TRBV19,-,-,TRBJ1-1,CASSIYATANTEAFF,TGTGCCAGTAGTATATATGCCACGGCGAACACTGAAGCTTTCTTT
TRBV11-2,TRBD2,-,TRBJ2-7,CASSLGTSNEQYF,TGTGCCAGCAGCCTCGGGACTAGCAACGAGCAGTACTTC
TRBV18,-,-,TRBJ1-2,CASSPLQGEEGYTF,TGTGCCAGCTCACCCCTGCAGGGAGAGGAGGGCTACACCTTC
TRBV5-1,TRBD2,-,TRBJ2-3,CASSLTSGGPDTQYF,TGCGCCAGCAGCTTGACTAGCGGGGGTCCAGATACGCAGTATTTT
TRBV2,-,-,TRBJ1-4,CASWVGDTTNEKLFF,TGTGCCAGCTGGGTGGGGGACACAACTAATGAAAAACTGTTTTTT
TRBV7-2,-,-,TRBJ2-3,CASSPRQLSTDTQYF,TGTGCCAGCAGCCCCCGACAGCTTAGCACAGATACGCAGTATTTT
TRBV6-5,-,-,TRBJ1-1,CASTLGGAAFF,TGTGCCAGCACCCTGGGGGGGGCGGCTTTCTTT
TRBV3-1/TRBV3-2,TRBD1,-,TRBJ1-3,CASSPSLGQGAGNTIYF,TGTGCCAGCAGCCCTTCCCTGGGACAGGGAGCTGGAAACACCATATATTTT
TRBV11-2,-,-,TRBJ1-1,CASSLGATEAFF,TGTGCCAGCAGCTTAGGTGCCACTGAAGCTTTCTTT
TRBV6-2/TRBV6-3,TRBD1,-,TRBJ1-2,CASSRGTGYGYTF,TGTGCCAGCAGTCGAGGGACAGGGTATGGCTACACCTTC
TRBV3-1/TRBV3-2,TRBD2,-,TRBJ2-1,CASSLTSGRNEQFF,TGTGCCAGCAGCCTGACTAGCGGGAGAAATGAGCAGTTCTTC
TRBV5-1,-,-,TRBJ1-2,CASSLWGGVYGYTF,TGCGCCAGCAGCTTGTGGGGGGGCGTTTATGGCTACACCTTC
TRBV11-2,-,-,TRBJ1-2,CASSLGELEFHGYTF,TGTGCCAGCAGCTTAGGGGAGTTGGAGTTCCATGGCTACACCTTC
TRBV2,TRBD2,-,TRBJ2-1,CASSRPGLAINEQFF,TGTGCCAGCAGTCGGCCGGGACTAGCGATTAATGAGCAGTTCTTC
TRBV6-5,TRBD1,-,TRBJ1-6,CASRLTGNMTPLHF,TGTGCCAGCAGGCTGACAGGGAATATGACACCCCTCCACTTT
TRBV3-1/TRBV3-2,TRBD1,-,TRBJ2-1,CASSLPGTGRNEQFF,TGTGCCAGCAGCCTACCCGGGACAGGGCGCAATGAGCAGTTCTTC
TRBV29-1,-,-,TRBJ1-2,CSVESGQKMDGYTF,TGCAGCGTTGAGAGCGGACAGAAAATGGATGGCTACACCTTC